Each of the 5 T cell receptor beta chains below was sequenced from the same sample in a study of patients and donors after allogeneic stem cell transplantation. A single record per CDR3 protein comes from TCRdb applying MiXCR to the RT-PCR reads. The repertoire includes roughly 41,000 distinct CDR3 sequences, about 30% of them detected once, and approximately 79% sits in the top ten. Sequenced: blood, either unsorted or a sorted T cell fraction (not recorded which). The receptors were sampled from a human donor who was either an allogeneic HSCT recipient or a stem cell or donor lymphocyte infusion donor (not recorded which). It is not recorded whose cells these are; they may come from a transplant donor.

The gene calls are TRBV5-1 and TRBJ1-1; D is undetermined. This CDR3 has 15 residues. Germline V gene lookup returns CDR1 SGHRS and CDR2 YFSETQ. V shed 0 bases and J shed 5 bases, with 14 bases lying between them. The CDR3 region has the DNA TGCGCCAGCAGCTTGGGGATCAGTCCGGGGACTGAAGCTTTCTTT. Amino acid sequence: CASSLGISPGTEAFF.

CDR3 amino acids: CASSQIPQTTWSTEAFF. CDR3 nucleotides: TGTGCCAGCAGCCAAATACCCCAAACGACGTGGAGTACTGAAGCTTTCTTT. The chain uses TRBV14 and TRBJ1-1; D ambiguous. The germline V gene has CDR1 SGHDN and CDR2 FVKESK. Trimming took off 2 bases at V and 5 bases at J, with 21 bases between the two ends. This CDR3 spans 17 amino acids.

This clonotype came up a few times. This chain joins TRBV28 and TRBJ1-5; no clear D gene. The V gene lost 7 bases and the J gene lost 4 bases, with 11 bases spanning the gap. In germline, CDR1 is MDHEN, CDR2 SYDVKM. The CDR3 consists of 13 residues. The CDR3 loop is CASTDPGNQPQHF. The CDR3 nucleotides read TGTGCCAGCACCGACCCGGGGAATCAGCCCCAGCATTTT.

This clonotype was seen more than once but under ten times. The chain carries TRBV4-3 and TRBJ1-2; the match to TRBD1 covers 7 bases. The CDR3 has 16 amino acids. V was pared by 0 bases and J by 4 bases, with 8 bases of the junction left unmatched. The germline CDR1 and CDR2 sequences are LGHNA and YSLEER. This CDR3 reads CASSQDEGALIYGYTF. In DNA form, the CDR3 reads TGCGCCAGCAGCCAAGATGAGGGGGCCCTTATCTATGGCTACACCTTC.

The chain has TRBV21-1 and TRBJ2-1; the table's D call TRBD1 went unverified against the DNA. TRBV21-1 is a pseudogene locus. The CDR3 is 18 amino acids. CDR3 loop: CASSFRTVGASSYNEQFF. The DNA of the CDR3 is TGTGCCAGCAGCTTTCGGACGGTCGGGGCGAGCTCCTACAATGAGCAGTTCTTC.